This T cell receptor beta chain appears in the sequencing data of a study of T cell responses to AZD1222 COVID-19 vaccine. Study-level findings and limits: Only after the peak T cell response were repertoires sampled. Regions 160-218 and 743-854 held dominance among vaccine-associated CD4 TCRs, which spanned spike. Females outnumbered males among donors, who were mostly white British; clonal diversity was possibly underestimated. Seropositive AZD1222 recipients at baseline numbered only 5 or 6.

On this clone itself: Its specificity is unknown.

CDR3 length equals 16 residues. Germline V gives CDR1 MNHEY, CDR2 SVGAGI. The junction had 3 bases not matched to a gene; V was cut back by 0 bases and J by 5 bases. Using immunoSEQ multiplex PCR, the repertoire was profiled, and TCRdb retains in-frame clones only, with some absent. The sample carries around 160,000 clones, almost 90% recorded once. The sequence derives from an adult in good health. The source material was peripheral blood, sampled on day 0 of AZD1222 vaccination. This chain connects TRBV6-5 to TRBJ1-4; 10 bases line up with TRBD1. CDR3 DNA: TGTGCCAGCAGTTACTCCGGGGGACAGGGGAATGAAAAACTGTTTTTT. Translating it yields CASSYSGGQGNEKLFF.